This is a list of T cell receptor beta chains from one sample in a study of T cells in Graves' hyperthyroidism and ophthalmopathy. TCRdb analysed the multiplex PCR reads with MiXCR anew, one entry per CDR3 protein. Found here are 660,000 or so distinct CDR3 sequences, under 25% of them singletons; the top ten hold roughly a third. Sequenced material: blood. The origin of the receptors is a man aged 25 to 45 with Graves' ophthalmopathy. Both conserved end residues are part of each CDR3. The D gene is left open where the match is weak. Size is stated for part of the rows, as once, few or many counts, or as a class when the clone is expanded.

j_call	v_call	clone_size	d_call	cdr3_length	cdr3_aa	cdr3_nt
TRBJ1-5	TRBV19	.	TRBD1	16	CATRDRAVGGNQPQHF	TGTGCCACCCGGGACAGGGCCGTAGGAGGCAATCAGCCCCAGCATTTT
TRBJ2-1	TRBV24-1	.	TRBD2	16	CATSDRLAGGSGEQFF	TGTGCCACCAGTGATCGACTAGCGGGAGGGTCGGGGGAGCAGTTCTTC
TRBJ1-6	TRBV7-9	few	.	13	CASSLGDTGALHF	TGTGCCAGCAGCTTAGGGGACACCGGGGCCCTCCACTTT
TRBJ2-2	TRBV5-6	.	.	14	CASSPIANTGELFF	TGTGCCAGCAGCCCAATAGCGAACACCGGGGAGCTGTTTTTT
TRBJ2-3	TRBV20-1	many	.	13	CSAHGTSPLGQYF	TGCAGTGCGCATGGGACAAGCCCGTTGGGGCAGTATTTT
TRBJ1-5	TRBV9	.	.	15	CASSADGYSNQPQHF	TGTGCCAGCAGCGCGGACGGGTATAGCAATCAGCCCCAGCATTTT
TRBJ1-1	TRBV28	few	.	15	CASSLNGDRNTEAFF	TGTGCCAGCAGTTTAAATGGAGATCGGAACACTGAAGCTTTCTTT
TRBJ2-3	TRBV28	few	TRBD1	18	CASSLFRRTGGIGDTQYF	TGTGCCAGCAGTTTATTTAGGCGGACAGGGGGCATCGGAGATACGCAGTATTTT
TRBJ2-7	TRBV6-1	.	TRBD2	16	CASSPRGGYISYEQYF	TGTGCCAGCAGTCCTCGGGGGGGGTACATCTCCTACGAGCAGTACTTC
TRBJ1-1	TRBV11-2	many	TRBD1	13	CASSYSGQRDAFF	TGTGCCAGCAGCTATTCGGGACAGAGAGACGCTTTCTTT
TRBJ2-3	TRBV7-9	.	TRBD1	18	CASSAPDVQGKLTDTQYF	TGTGCCAGCAGCGCTCCCGACGTACAGGGGAAGCTCACAGATACGCAGTATTTT
TRBJ1-1	TRBV19	.	.	13	CASSPKFDTEAFF	TGTGCCAGTAGTCCTAAATTTGACACTGAAGCTTTCTTT
TRBJ2-3	TRBV18	many	.	13	CASSPQGSDTQYF	TGTGCCAGCTCACCGCAGGGTTCAGATACGCAGTATTTT
TRBJ2-3	TRBV5-5	few	TRBD2	14	CASSFRLAPDTQYF	TGTGCCAGCAGCTTTAGACTAGCTCCAGATACGCAGTATTTT
TRBJ2-7	TRBV28	.	.	14	CASSLIGRGNEQYF	TGTGCCAGCAGTTTAATCGGTAGGGGAAACGAGCAGTACTTC
TRBJ2-1	TRBV6-1	few	.	15	CASNGAGITYNEQFF	TGTGCCAGCAACGGGGCGGGTATTACCTACAATGAGCAGTTCTTC
TRBJ2-7	TRBV6-1	few	TRBD2	15	CASSEGTSGHYEQYF	TGTGCCAGCAGTGAGGGGACTAGCGGCCACTACGAGCAGTACTTC
TRBJ2-1	TRBV5-6	.	TRBD2	15	CASSWSEREKNEQFF	TGTGCCAGCAGCTGGAGTGAGCGGGAGAAGAATGAGCAGTTCTTC
TRBJ2-3	TRBV19	few	.	16	CASTSRGGTSTDTQYF	TGTGCCAGTACCAGTCGAGGGGGAACTAGCACAGATACGCAGTATTTT
TRBJ2-5	TRBV2	.	.	12	CASINRRETQYF	TGTGCCAGCATAAATAGAAGGGAGACCCAGTACTTC